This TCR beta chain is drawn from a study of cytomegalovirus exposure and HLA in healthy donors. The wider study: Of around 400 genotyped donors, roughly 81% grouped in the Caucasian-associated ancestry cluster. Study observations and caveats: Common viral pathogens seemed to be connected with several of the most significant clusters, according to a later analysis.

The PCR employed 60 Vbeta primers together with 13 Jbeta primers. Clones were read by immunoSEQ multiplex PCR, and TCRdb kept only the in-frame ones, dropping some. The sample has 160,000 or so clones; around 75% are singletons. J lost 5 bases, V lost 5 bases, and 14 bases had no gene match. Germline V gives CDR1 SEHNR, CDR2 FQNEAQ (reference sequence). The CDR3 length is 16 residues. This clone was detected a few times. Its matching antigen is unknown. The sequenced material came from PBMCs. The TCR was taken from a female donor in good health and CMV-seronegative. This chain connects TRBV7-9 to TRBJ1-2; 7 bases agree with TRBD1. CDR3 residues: CASSSRGSPTRYGYTF. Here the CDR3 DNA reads TGTGCCAGCAGCAGCAGGGGGTCCCCCACGCGTTATGGCTACACCTTC. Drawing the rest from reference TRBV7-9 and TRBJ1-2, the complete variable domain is DTGVSQNPRHKITKRGQNVTFRCDPISEHNRLYWYRQTLGQGPEFLTYFQNEAQLEKSRLLSDRFSAERPKGSFSTLEIQRTEQGDSAMYLCASSSRGSPTRYGYTFGSGTRLTVV.